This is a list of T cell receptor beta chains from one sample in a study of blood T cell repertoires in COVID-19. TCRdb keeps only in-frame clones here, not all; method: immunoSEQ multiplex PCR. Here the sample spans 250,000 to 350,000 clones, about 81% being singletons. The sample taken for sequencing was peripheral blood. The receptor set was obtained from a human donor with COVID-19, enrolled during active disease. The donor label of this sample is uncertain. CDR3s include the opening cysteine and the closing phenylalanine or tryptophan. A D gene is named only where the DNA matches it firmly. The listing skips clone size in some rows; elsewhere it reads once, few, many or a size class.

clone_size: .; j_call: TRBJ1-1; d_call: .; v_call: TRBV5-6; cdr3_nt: TGTGCCAGCAGCTCCTACCTCGTATCGAACACTGAAGCTTTCTTT; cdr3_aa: CASSSYLVSNTEAFF
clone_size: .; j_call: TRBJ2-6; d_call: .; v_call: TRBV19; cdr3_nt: TGTGCCAGTAGTACACCCTCGCGGCTCTTGGCGTCTGGGGCCAACGTCCTGACTTTC; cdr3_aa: CASSTPSRLLASGANVLTF
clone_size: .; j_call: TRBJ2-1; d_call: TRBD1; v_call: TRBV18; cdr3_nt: TGTGCCAGCTCACCACCGGGACAGGGGGCGGTGAATGAGCAGTTCTTC; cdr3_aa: CASSPPGQGAVNEQFF
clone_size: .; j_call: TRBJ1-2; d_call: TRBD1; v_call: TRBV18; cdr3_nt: TGTGCCAGCTCACCAAATACCGGACAGGGCGGCTACGGCTACACCTTC; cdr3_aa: CASSPNTGQGGYGYTF
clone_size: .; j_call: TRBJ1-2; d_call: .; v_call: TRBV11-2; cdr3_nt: TGTGCCAGCAGCTTAGATAGTATCGGGGGTGGCTACACCTTC; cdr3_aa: CASSLDSIGGGYTF
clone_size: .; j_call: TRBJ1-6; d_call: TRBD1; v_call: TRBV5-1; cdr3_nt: TGCGCCAGCAGCTCGACAAGGACAGGGCCAAATTCACCCCTCCACTTT; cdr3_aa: CASSSTRTGPNSPLHF
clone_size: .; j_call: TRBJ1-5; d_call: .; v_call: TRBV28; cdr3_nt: TGTGCCAGCAGTACCCGCGGGGGTGGCAATCAGCCCCAGCATTTT; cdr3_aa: CASSTRGGGNQPQHF
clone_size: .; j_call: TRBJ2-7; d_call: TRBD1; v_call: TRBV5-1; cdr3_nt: TGCGCCAGCAGCTTGACAGGGGGTGAACCCCGGGAGCAGTACTTC; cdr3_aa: CASSLTGGEPREQYF
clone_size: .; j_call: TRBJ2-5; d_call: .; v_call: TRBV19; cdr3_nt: TGTGCCAGTAGACGTCGGGGAGAGACCCAGTACTTC; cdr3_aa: CASRRRGETQYF
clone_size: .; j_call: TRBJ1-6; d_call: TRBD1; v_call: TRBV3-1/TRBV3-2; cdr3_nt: TGTGCCAGCAGCCAAGGCAGGGGGCATTCACCCCTCCACTTT; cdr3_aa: CASSQGRGHSPLHF
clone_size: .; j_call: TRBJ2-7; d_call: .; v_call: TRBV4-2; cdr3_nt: TGTGCCAGCAGCCAAGATCCTCCTGCGGCTTTTAGCGGATCGGATTTCTACGAGCAGTACTTC; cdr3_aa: CASSQDPPAAFSGSDFYEQYF
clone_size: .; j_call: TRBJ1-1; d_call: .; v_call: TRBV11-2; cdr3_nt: TGTGCCAGCAGCTTAAACAGGGCCGGCACTGAAGCTTTCTTT; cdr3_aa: CASSLNRAGTEAFF
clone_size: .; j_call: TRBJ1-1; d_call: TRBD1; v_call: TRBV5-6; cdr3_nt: TGTGCCAGCAGCCCTCGGACAGGGGCGATGAACACTGAAGCTTTCTTT; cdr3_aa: CASSPRTGAMNTEAFF
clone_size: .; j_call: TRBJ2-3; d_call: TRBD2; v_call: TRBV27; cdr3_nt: TGTGCCAGCAGGGTAGCGGGAGTTAGCACAGATACGCAGTATTTT; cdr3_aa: CASRVAGVSTDTQYF
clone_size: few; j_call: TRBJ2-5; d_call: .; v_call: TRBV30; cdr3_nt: TGTGCCTGGGGACTTTTCTTGGAGACCCAGTACTTC; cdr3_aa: CAWGLFLETQYF
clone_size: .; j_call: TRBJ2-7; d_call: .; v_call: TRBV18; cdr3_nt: TGTGCCAGCTCAGCGGCAGATTCCTACGAGCAGTACTTC; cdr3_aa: CASSAADSYEQYF
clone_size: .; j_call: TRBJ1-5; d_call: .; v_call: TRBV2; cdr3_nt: TGTGCCAGCAGTGGAGAGGAAAATCAGCCCCAGCATTTT; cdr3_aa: CASSGEENQPQHF
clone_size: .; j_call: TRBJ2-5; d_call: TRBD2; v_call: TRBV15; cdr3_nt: TGTGCCACCAGCAGCCTTCTTAGCGGGGGCCAAGAGACCCAGTACTTC; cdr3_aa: CATSSLLSGGQETQYF
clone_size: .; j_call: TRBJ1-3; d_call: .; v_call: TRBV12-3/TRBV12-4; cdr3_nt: TGTGCCAGCGCACGGGGCTCTGGAAACACCATATATTTT; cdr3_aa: CASARGSGNTIYF
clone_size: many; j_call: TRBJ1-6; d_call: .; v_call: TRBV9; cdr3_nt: TGTGCCAGCAGCGCCGGACAGAGCTCCTATAATTCACCCCTCCACTTT; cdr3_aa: CASSAGQSSYNSPLHF
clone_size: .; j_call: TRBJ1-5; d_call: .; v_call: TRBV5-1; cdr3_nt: TGCGCCAGCAGAATGTCTGGCAATCAGCCCCAGCATTTT; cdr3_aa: CASRMSGNQPQHF
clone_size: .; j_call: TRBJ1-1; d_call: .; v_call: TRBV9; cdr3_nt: TGTGCCAGCAGCGTATCCCCGGGACTGACGAACACTGAAGCTTTCTTT; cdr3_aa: CASSVSPGLTNTEAFF
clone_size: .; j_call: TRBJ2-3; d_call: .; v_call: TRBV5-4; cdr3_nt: TGTGCCAGCAGCTTGTTTAGCGGCACAGATACGCAGTATTTT; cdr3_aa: CASSLFSGTDTQYF
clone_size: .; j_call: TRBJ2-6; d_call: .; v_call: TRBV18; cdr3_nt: TGTGCCAGCTCACAGGGGCCACCCTCTGGGGCCAACGTCCTGACTTTC; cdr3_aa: CASSQGPPSGANVLTF
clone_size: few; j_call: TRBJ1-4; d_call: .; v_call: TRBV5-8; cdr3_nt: TGTGCCAGCAGCTTTGAAGGGGCCAGTGGTGAAAAACTGTTTTTT; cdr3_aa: CASSFEGASGEKLFF
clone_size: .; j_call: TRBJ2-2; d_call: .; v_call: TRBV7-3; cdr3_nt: TGTGCCAGCAGCTCCAAGGGGGAGGGAAGGTTGGCCGGGGAGCTGTTTTTT; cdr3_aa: CASSSKGEGRLAGELFF
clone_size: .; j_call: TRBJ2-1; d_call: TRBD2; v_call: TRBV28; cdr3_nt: TGTGCCAGCAGTCCCTACGGGACTAGCGGGAGTTTACTCAATGAGCAGTTCTTC; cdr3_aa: CASSPYGTSGSLLNEQFF
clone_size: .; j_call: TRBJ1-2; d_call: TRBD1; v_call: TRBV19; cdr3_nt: TGTGCCAGTAGTACGACAGGGGCCGACGAATATGGCTACACCTTC; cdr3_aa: CASSTTGADEYGYTF
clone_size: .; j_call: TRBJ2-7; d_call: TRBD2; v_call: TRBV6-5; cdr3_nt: TGTGCCAGTACTGGGGGGGTCCGCTACGAGCAGTACTTC; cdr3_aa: CASTGGVRYEQYF
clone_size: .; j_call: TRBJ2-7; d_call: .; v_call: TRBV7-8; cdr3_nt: TGTGCCAGCAGCTTAGGGGCGGCAGGGGCCACCGCCTACGAGCAGTACTTC; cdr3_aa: CASSLGAAGATAYEQYF
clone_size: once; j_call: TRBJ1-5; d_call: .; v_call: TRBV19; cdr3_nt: TGTGCCAGTAGTCAACAGGGCCCCAATCAGCCCCAGCATTTT; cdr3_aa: CASSQQGPNQPQHF
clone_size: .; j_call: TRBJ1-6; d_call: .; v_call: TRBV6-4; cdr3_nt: TGTGCCAGCAGTCGCGACTACAGCAATAATTCACCCCTCCACTTT; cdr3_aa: CASSRDYSNNSPLHF
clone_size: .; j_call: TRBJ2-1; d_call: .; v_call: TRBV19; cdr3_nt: TGTGCCAGTAGTTCCCGGACTACCTCCTACAATGAGCAGTTCTTC; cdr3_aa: CASSSRTTSYNEQFF
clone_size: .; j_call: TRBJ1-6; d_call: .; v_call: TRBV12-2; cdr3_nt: TGTGCAAGTCGCCCCGGGACAGGGGATAGTTCACCCCTCCACTTT; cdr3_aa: CASRPGTGDSSPLHF
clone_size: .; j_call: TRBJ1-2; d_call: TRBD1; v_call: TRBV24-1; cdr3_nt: TGTGCCACCAGTGAGCCACACAGGGGGCTCCCGGATTCCTATGGCTACACCTTC; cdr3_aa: CATSEPHRGLPDSYGYTF
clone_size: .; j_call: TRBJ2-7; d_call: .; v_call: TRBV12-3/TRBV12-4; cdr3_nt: TGTGCCAGCAGTTTAGGGCTAGCTTACGAGCAGTACTTC; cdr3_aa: CASSLGLAYEQYF
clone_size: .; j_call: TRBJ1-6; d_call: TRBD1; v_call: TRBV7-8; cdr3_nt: TGTGCCAGCAGCTTAGCGAGGGACAGGGCGTCACCCCTCCACTTT; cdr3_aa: CASSLARDRASPLHF
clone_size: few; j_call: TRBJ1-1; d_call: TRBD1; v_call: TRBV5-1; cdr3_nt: TGCGCCAGCAGCCCAACTGGGACAGTTTTAAGGAACACTGAAGCTTTCTTT; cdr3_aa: CASSPTGTVLRNTEAFF
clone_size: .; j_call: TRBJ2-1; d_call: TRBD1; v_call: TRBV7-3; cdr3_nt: TGTGCCAGCAGCAGGCCTACCTCCGGGACAGAGAACTACAATGAGCAGTTCTTC; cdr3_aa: CASSRPTSGTENYNEQFF
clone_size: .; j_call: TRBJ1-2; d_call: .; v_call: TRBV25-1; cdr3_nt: TGTGCCAGCAGTGAATGGAACAGAGATTTTAACTATGGCTACACCTTC; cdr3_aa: CASSEWNRDFNYGYTF
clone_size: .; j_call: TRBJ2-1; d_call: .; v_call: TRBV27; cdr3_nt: TGTGCCAGCAGTTTACTGGGCGTCAATGAGCAGTTCTTC; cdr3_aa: CASSLLGVNEQFF
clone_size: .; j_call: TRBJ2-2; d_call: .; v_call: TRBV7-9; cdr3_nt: TGTGCCAGCAGCTTAGGCCAAGGGGCGAACACCGGGGAGCTGTTTTTT; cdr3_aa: CASSLGQGANTGELFF
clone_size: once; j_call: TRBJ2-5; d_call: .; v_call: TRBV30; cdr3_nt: TGTGCCTGGAGTAACGGGGGGCGAGAGACCCAGTACTTC; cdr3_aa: CAWSNGGRETQYF
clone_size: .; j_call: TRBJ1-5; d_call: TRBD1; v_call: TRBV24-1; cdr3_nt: TGTGCCACCAGTGAGTCTACCTCACAGGGGAGCAATCAGCCCCAGCATTTT; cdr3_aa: CATSESTSQGSNQPQHF
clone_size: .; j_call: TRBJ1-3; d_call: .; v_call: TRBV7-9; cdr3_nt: TGTGCCAGCAGTCAAACAGTGCTCCCGGCCTCTGGAAACACCATATATTTT; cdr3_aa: CASSQTVLPASGNTIYF
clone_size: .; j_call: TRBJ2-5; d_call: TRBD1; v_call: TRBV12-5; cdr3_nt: TGTGCTAGTGTCCGGACAGGGGGAGAGACCCAGTACTTC; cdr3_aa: CASVRTGGETQYF
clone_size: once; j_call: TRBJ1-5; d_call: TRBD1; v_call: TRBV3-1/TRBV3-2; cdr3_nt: TGTGCCAGCAGCCAAACAGGGGTGAGCAATCAGCCCCAGCATTTT; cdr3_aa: CASSQTGVSNQPQHF
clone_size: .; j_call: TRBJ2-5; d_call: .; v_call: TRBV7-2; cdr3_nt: TGTGCCAGCAGCATCAGGGTAGAGACCCAGTACTTC; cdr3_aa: CASSIRVETQYF
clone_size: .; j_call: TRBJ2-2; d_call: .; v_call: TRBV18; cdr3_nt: TGTGCCAGCTCGTTGATCTCGGCGAACACCGGGGAGCTGTTTTTT; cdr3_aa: CASSLISANTGELFF